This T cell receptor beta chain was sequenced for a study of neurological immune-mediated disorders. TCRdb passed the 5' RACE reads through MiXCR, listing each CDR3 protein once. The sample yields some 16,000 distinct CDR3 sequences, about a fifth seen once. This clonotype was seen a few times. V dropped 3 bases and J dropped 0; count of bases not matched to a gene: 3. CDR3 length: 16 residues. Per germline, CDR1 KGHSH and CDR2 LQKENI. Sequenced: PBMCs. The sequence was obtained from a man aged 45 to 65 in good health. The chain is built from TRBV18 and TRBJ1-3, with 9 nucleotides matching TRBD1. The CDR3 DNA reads TGTGCCAGCTCACCGCTGACAGGGGGCTCTGGAAACACCATATATTTT. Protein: CASSPLTGGSGNTIYF.